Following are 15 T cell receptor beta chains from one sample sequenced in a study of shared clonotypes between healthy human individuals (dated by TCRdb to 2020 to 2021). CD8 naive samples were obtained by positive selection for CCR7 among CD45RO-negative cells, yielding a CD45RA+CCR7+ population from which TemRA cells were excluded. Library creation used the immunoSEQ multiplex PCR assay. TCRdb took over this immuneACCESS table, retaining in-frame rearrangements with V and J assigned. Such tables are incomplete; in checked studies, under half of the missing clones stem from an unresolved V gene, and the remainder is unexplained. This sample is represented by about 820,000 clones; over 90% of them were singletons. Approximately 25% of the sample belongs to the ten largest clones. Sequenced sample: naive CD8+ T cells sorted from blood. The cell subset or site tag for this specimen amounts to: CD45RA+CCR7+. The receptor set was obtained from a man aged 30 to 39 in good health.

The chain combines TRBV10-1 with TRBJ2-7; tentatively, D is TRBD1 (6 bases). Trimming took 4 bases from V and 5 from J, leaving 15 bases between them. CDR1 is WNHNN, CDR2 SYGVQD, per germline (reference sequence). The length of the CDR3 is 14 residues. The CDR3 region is CASSVGLSGDEQYF. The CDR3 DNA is TGCGCCAGCAGTGTCGGGCTATCAGGGGACGAGCAGTACTTC.

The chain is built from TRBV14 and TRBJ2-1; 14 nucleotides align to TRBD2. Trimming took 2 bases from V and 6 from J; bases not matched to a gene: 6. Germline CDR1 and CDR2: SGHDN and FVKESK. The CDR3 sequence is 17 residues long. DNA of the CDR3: TGTGCCAGCAGCCAACTAGGGACTAGCGGGAGTCCCAATGAGCAGTTCTTC. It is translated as CASSQLGTSGSPNEQFF.

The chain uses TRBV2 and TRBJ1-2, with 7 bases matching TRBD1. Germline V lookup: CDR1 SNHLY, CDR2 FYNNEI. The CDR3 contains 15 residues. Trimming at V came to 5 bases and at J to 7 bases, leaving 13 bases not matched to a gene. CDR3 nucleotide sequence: TGTGCCAGCAGTTACTTACAGGGGACGACCGCTGGCTACACCTTC. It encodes CASSYLQGTTAGYTF.

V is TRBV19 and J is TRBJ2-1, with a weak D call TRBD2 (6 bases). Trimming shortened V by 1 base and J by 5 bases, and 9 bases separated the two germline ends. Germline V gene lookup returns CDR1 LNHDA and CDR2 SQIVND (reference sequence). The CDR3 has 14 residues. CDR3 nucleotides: TGTGCCAGTAGTATAGGAGGGAGGAACAATGAGCAGTTCTTC. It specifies CASSIGGRNNEQFF.

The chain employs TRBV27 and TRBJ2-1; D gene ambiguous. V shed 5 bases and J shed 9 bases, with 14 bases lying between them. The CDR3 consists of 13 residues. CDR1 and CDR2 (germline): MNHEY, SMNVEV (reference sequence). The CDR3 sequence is CASSLTWASEQFF. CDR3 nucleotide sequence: TGTGCCAGCAGTCTAACTTGGGCCAGTGAGCAGTTCTTC.

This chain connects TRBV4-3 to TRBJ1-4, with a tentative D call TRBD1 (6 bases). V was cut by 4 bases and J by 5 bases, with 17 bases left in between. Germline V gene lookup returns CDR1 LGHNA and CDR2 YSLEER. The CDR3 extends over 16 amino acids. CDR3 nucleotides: TGCGCCAGCAGCCCAACCTCAGGGGTGAGGAATGAAAAACTGTTTTTT. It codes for CASSPTSGVRNEKLFF.

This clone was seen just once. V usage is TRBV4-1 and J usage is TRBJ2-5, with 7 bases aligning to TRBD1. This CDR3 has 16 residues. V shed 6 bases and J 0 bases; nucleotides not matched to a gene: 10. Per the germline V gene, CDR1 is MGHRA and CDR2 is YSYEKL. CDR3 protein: CASSQRQGRYQETQYF. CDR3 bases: TGCGCCAGCAGTCAAAGACAGGGCCGCTACCAAGAGACCCAGTACTTC.

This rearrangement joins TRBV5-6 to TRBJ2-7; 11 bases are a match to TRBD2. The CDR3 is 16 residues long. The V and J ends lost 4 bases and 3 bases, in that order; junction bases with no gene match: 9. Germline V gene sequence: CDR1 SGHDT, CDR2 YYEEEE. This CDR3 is CASSPGTSGKHYEQYF. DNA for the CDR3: TGTGCCAGCAGCCCGGGGACTAGCGGAAAACACTACGAGCAGTACTTC.

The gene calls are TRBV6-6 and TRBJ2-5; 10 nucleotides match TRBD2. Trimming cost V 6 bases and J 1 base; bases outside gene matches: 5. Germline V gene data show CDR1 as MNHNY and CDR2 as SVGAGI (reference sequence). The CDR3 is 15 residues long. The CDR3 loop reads CASSQGLAVQETQYF. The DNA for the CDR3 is TGTGCCAGCAGCCAAGGACTAGCGGTCCAAGAGACCCAGTACTTC.

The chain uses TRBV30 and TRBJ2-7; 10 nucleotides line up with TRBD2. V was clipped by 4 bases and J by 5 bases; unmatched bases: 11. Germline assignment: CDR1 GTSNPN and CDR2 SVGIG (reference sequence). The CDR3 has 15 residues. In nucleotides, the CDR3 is TGTGCCTGGACATTCGGGCTAGCGGGAGTGGACGAGCAGTACTTC. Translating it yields CAWTFGLAGVDEQYF.

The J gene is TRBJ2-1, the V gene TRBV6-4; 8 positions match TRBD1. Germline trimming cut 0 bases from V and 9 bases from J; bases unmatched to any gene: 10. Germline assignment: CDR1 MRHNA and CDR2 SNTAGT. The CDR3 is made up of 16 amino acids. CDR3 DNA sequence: TGTGCCAGCAGTGACTCTCCGGCACAGGGGGTTGGTGAGCAGTTCTTC. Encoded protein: CASSDSPAQGVGEQFF.

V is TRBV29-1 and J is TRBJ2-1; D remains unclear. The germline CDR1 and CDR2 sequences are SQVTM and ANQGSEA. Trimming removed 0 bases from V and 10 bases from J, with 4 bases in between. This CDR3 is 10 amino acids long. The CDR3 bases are TGCAGCGTTGAAGATACAGAGCAGTTCTTC. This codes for CSVEDTEQFF.

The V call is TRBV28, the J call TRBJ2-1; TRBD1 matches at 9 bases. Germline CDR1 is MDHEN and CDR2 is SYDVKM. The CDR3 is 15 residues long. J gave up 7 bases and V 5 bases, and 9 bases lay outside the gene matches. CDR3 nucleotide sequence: TGTGCCAGCAGTGAGGGGACAGGGCTTCTAAATGAGCAGTTCTTC. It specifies CASSEGTGLLNEQFF.

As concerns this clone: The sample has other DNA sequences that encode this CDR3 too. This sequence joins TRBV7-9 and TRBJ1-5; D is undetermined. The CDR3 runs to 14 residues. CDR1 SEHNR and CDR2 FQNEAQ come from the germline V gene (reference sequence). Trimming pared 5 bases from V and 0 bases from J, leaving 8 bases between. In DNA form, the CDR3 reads TGTGCCAGCAGCCCCAGCAATAGCAATCAGCCCCAGCATTTT. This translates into CASSPSNSNQPQHF.

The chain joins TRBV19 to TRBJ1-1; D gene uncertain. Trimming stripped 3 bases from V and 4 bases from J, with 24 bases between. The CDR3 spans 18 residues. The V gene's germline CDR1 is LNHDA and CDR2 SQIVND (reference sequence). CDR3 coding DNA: TGTGCCAGTAGTATGCGTCCTGGAGAAGGAGTTGGGTCCACTGAAGCTTTCTTT. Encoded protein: CASSMRPGEGVGSTEAFF.